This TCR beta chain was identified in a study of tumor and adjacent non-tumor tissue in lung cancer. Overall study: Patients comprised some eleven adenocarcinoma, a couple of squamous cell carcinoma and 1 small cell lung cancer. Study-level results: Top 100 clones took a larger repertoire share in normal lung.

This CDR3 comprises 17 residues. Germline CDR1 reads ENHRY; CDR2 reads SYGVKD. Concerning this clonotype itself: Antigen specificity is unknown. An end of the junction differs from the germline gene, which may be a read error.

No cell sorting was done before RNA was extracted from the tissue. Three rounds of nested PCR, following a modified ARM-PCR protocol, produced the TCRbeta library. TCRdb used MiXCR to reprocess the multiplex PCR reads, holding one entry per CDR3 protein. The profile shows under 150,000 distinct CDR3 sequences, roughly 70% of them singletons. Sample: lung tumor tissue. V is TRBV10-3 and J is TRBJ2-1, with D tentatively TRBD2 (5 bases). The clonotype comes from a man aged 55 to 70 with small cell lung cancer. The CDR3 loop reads CAISDRDWISSYNEQFF. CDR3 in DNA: TGCGCCATCAGCGACCGGGATTGGATTAGCTCCTACAATGAGCAGTTCTTC.